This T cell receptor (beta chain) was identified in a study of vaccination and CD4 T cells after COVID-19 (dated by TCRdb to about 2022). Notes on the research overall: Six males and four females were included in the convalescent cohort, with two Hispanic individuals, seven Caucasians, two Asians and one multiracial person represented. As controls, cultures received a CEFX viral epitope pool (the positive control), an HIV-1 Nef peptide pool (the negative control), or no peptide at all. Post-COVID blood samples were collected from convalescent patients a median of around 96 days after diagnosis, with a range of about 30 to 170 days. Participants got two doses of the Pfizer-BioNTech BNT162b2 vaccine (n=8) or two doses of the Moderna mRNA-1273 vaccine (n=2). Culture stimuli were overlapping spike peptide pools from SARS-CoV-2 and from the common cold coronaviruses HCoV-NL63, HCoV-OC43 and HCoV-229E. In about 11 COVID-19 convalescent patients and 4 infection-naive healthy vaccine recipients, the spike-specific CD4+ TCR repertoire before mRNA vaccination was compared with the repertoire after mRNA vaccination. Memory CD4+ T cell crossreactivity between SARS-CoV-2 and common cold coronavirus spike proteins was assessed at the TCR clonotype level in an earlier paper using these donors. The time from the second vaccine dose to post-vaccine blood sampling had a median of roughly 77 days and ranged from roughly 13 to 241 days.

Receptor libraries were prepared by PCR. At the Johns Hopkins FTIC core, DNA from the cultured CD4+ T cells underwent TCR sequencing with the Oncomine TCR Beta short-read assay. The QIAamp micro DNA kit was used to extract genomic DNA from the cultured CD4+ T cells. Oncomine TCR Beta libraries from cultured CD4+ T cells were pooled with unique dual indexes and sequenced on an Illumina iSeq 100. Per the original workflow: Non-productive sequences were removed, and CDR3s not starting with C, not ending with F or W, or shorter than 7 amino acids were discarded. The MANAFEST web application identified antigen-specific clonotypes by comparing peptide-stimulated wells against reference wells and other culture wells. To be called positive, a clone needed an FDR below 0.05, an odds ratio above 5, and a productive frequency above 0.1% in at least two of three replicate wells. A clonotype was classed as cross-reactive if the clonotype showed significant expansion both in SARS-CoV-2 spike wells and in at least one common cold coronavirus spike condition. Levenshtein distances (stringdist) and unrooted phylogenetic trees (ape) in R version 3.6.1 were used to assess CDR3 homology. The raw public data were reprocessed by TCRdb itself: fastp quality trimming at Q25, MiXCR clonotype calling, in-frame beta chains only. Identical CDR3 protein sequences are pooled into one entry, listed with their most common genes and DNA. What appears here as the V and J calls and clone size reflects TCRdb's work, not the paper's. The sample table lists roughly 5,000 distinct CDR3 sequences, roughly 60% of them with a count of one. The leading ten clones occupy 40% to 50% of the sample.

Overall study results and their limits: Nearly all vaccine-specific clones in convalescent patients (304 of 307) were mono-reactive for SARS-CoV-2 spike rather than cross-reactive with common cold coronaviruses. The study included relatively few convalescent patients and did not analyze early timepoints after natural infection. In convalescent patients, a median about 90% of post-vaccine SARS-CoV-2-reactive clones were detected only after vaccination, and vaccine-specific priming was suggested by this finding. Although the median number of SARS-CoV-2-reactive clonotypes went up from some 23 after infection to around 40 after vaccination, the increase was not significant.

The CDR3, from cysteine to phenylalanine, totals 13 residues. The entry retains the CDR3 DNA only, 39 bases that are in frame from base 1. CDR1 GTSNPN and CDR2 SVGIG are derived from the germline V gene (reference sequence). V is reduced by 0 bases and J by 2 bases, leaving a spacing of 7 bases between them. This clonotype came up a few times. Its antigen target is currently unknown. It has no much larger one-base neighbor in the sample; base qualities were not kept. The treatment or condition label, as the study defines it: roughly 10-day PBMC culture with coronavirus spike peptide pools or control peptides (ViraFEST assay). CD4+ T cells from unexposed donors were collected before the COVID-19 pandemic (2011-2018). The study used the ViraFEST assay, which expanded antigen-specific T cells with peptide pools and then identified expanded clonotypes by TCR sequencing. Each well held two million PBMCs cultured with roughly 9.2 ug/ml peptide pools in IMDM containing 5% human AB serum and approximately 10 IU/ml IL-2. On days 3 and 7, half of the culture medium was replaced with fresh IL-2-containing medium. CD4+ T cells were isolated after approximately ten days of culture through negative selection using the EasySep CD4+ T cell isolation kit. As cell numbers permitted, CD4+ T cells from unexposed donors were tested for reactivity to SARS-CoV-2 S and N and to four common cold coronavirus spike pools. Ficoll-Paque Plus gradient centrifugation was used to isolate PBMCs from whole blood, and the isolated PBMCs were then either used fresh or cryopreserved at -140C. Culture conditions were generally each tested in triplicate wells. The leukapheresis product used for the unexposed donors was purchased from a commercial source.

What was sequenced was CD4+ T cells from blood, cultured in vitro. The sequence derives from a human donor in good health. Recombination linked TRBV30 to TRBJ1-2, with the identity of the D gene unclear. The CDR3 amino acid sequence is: CAWSVGTNYGYTF. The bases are TGTGCCTGGAGTGTAGGCACCAACTATGGCTACACCTTC.